The present T cell receptor beta chain was sequenced within a study of shared clonotypes between healthy human individuals. Only CD45RO-negative cells positively selected for CCR7 counted as naive CD8 cells, so terminally differentiated effector memory CD45RA+ cells were excluded. CDR1 SGHNT and CDR2 YYREEE come from the germline V gene (reference sequence). V was clipped by 3 bases and J by 4 bases, with 12 bases between them. This CDR3 spans 14 amino acids. Per the original data handling: Quality scores were absent from the junction-only immunoSEQ sequences, so filtering differed. The assay was immunoSEQ multiplex PCR, and TCRdb's table has in-frame clones only and misses some. V, J and clone size were drawn from that table, and D and trimming were deduced from the DNA. The sample carries 1.5 million to 2.5 million clones, approximately 94% recorded once.

The sample was naive CD8+ T cells sorted from blood. The gene calls are TRBV5-4 and TRBJ2-3, with a weak D call TRBD2 (7 bases). This TCR derives from a man aged 18-30 years in good health. For the CDR3, the DNA is TGTGCCAGCAGCTCCGGGGGGCAGCCAGATACGCAGTATTTT. Protein: CASSSGGQPDTQYF.